These 30 T cell receptor beta chains were sequenced from one sample in a study of T-cell memory formation after mild COVID-19 (dated by TCRdb to the early 2020s). Receptors were amplified or captured by 5' RACE. This sample was sequenced with an Illumina NovaSeq 6000. The raw public data were reprocessed by TCRdb itself: fastp quality trimming at Q25, MiXCR clonotype calling, in-frame beta chains only. Rows are unified per CDR3 protein, each entry keeping the most common DNA and genes. For this sample the table gives 250,000 to 400,000 distinct CDR3 sequences, of which 13% to 15% were detected only once. The biggest ten clones account for 20% to 25% of the sample. The source material was PBMCs or a T cell subset sorted from them (not recorded which). These receptors originate from a man in his late teens or twenties who had mild COVID-19 (a few samples of this study predate the infection). The sample titles of this study are shuffled in the database, so cell type and time point are left out; the donor was told from shared clones.

This clonotype was counted between two and nine times. The V gene is TRBV5-6, the J gene TRBJ2-7; D is uncertain. CDR1 and CDR2 from the germline V gene are SGHDT and YYEEEE. CDR3 size: 13 residues. The V and J ends lost 1 base and 2 bases respectively, with 7 bases between them. CDR3 sequence reads: CASSLPPTYEQYF. The CDR3 nucleotides are TGTGCCAGCAGCTTGCCACCGACCTACGAGCAGTACTTC.

The chain carries TRBV6-5 and TRBJ2-1; 10 bases are shared with TRBD2. V was pared by 2 bases and J by 10 bases, with 8 bases of the junction left unmatched. CDR1 is MNHEY and CDR2 is SVGAGI in the germline V gene. CDR3 length equals 15 residues. CDR3 sequence reads: CASSYVTSGVREQFF. CDR3 in DNA: TGTGCCAGCAGTTACGTTACTAGCGGGGTAAGGGAGCAGTTCTTC.

This clonotype came up a few times. CDR3 in DNA: TGTGCCAGCAGCTCCCGAATCGCGGGGGATACGCAGTATTTT. Its translation is CASSSRIAGDTQYF. The rearrangement uses TRBV13 and TRBJ2-3; tentatively, D is TRBD2 (6 bases). V lost 4 bases, J lost 6 bases, and 14 bases lay in between. Germline values: CDR1 PRHDT, CDR2 FYEKMQ (reference sequence). CDR3 length: 14 amino acids.

The CDR3 here is CSASGNVGEQPQHF. The CDR3 DNA follows: TGCAGTGCTAGCGGGAATGTAGGGGAACAGCCCCAGCATTTT. This chain links TRBV20-1 with TRBJ1-5, with a possible D match to TRBD1 (5 bases). Germline V gene data show CDR1 as DFQATT and CDR2 as SNEGSKA (reference sequence). The CDR3 spans 14 residues. V shed 3 bases and J shed 7 bases, with 16 bases lying between them.

V is TRBV2 and J is TRBJ2-3, with no clear D. The germline V gene has CDR1 SNHLY and CDR2 FYNNEI. V was shortened by 6 bases and J by 4 bases, with 11 bases between the two germline ends. This CDR3 has 13 residues. DNA for the CDR3: TGTGCCAGCAGCGCCTTTGGGTCAGATACGCAGTATTTT. Protein sequence: CASSAFGSDTQYF.

In this sample, this clonotype turned up a few times. The rearrangement uses TRBV4-3 and TRBJ2-1; 8 nucleotides align to TRBD2. Germline CDR1 LGHNA, CDR2 YSLEER. Trimming cost V 4 bases and J 6 bases; bases outside gene matches: 11. The CDR3 is 16 residues long. The CDR3 protein is CASSPSGTRGSNEQFF. CDR3 coding DNA: TGCGCCAGCAGCCCATCGGGGACTAGAGGGTCCAATGAGCAGTTCTTC.

The chain joins TRBV19 to TRBJ2-6; D is ambiguous. CDR3 size: 15 residues. Germline V gives CDR1 LNHDA, CDR2 SQIVND (reference sequence). Trimming took off 5 bases at V and 0 bases at J, with 8 bases between the two ends. CDR3 coding DNA: TGTGCCAGTAGTCTAATCCTCTCTGGGGCCAACGTCCTGACTTTC. Encoded protein: CASSLILSGANVLTF.

V gene TRBV5-1 combines with J gene TRBJ1-3, with TRBD1 matching 7 bases. The CDR3 runs 16 residues. The trim removed 3 bases at V and 0 bases at J, leaving 6 bases unmatched. Germline V CDR1 and CDR2: SGHRS, YFSETQ. Here the CDR3 reads CASSSQGPSSGNTIYF. The CDR3 DNA reads TGCGCCAGCAGCTCACAGGGGCCGAGCTCTGGAAACACCATATATTTT.

This rearrangement joins TRBV6-1 to TRBJ1-2, with D possibly matching TRBD1 (6 bases). This CDR3 region has 14 residues. Trimming left V 3 bases short and J 4 bases short, with 12 bases between. CDR1 and CDR2 (germline): MNHNS, SASEGT. Here the CDR3 reads CASSEGAKVYGYTF. In DNA form, the CDR3 reads TGTGCCAGCAGTGAGGGGGCCAAGGTCTATGGCTACACCTTC.

The chain combines TRBV29-1 with TRBJ2-3, with 8 bases fitting TRBD2. The germline V gene has CDR1 SQVTM and CDR2 ANQGSEA. The CDR3 sequence is 15 residues long. V dropped 6 bases and J dropped 2; count of bases not matched to a gene: 10. DNA of the CDR3: TGCAGCGTCGGGGGGGGGCCCCGGCCCACAGATACGCAGTATTTT. Translation gives CSVGGGPRPTDTQYF.

This clonotype occurred once. The rearrangement joins TRBV5-1 to TRBJ2-3, with 12 nucleotides matching TRBD2. The length of the CDR3 is 17 residues. CDR1 SGHRS and CDR2 YFSETQ come from the germline V gene. The ends lost 4 bases at V and 4 bases at J; junction bases unmatched: 10. The CDR3 DNA sequence: TGCGCCAGCAGCCTGCTAGCGGGGGGGTTTGATTCAGATACGCAGTATTTT. It codes for CASSLLAGGFDSDTQYF.

This clonotype was seen a handful of times. J is TRBJ2-1 and V is TRBV7-9; maybe TRBD1 (6 bases). Trimming pared 3 bases from V and 10 bases from J, leaving 10 bases between. In germline, CDR1 is SEHNR, CDR2 FQNEAQ (reference sequence). This CDR3 has 12 residues. The CDR3 region has the DNA TGTGCCAGCAGCTTCAGGGGCGCGGAGCAGTTCTTC. Its translation is CASSFRGAEQFF.

In its sample, this clonotype was seen a few times. The rearrangement links TRBV9 to TRBJ2-7; D may be TRBD1 (6 bases). Germline V gives CDR1 SGDLS, CDR2 YYNGEE. This CDR3 has 16 residues. Trimming pared 0 bases from V and 1 base from J, leaving 14 bases between. The CDR3 DNA sequence: TGTGCCAGCAGCGTAGCAGGCAGGGGCTCGTCCTACGAGCAGTACTTC. Protein sequence: CASSVAGRGSSYEQYF.

The chain recombines TRBV28 with TRBJ1-6; D is uncertain. This CDR3 has 12 residues. The germline CDR1 and CDR2 sequences are MDHEN and SYDVKM. Trimming took off 6 bases at V and 10 bases at J, with 10 bases between the two ends. As DNA, the CDR3 is TGTGCCAGCAGGGTATTAGGGTCACCCCTCCACTTT. Translating gives CASRVLGSPLHF.

In its sample, this clonotype was seen a few times. This rearrangement joins TRBV27 to TRBJ1-1; 7 bases are a match to TRBD1. The length of the CDR3 is 16 residues. CDR1 MNHEY and CDR2 SMNVEV come from the germline V gene (reference sequence). V shed 6 bases and J 1 base; nucleotides not matched to a gene: 11. CDR3 nucleotides: TGTGCCAGCAGGGCGGTTGATACAGGGGCGAACACTGAAGCTTTCTTT. Translation: CASRAVDTGANTEAFF.

Worth noting for this clonotype: Germline is not matched at one junction end, which may reflect a read error. The chain links TRBV7-9 to TRBJ2-1; 8 nucleotides match TRBD2. The CDR3 loop spans 17 amino acids. The V gene's germline CDR1 is SEHNR and CDR2 FQNEAQ (reference sequence). In DNA, the CDR3 is TGTGCCATCAGCTTCCTTCCAGCGGAGCGGGGGATGGATGAGCAGTTCTTC. It yields the protein CAISFLPAERGMDEQFF. The entire variable domain, with the rest obtained from reference TRBV7-9 and TRBJ2-1, is as follows: DTGVSQNPRHKITKRGQNVTFRCDPISEHNRLYWYRQTLGQGPEFLTYFQNEAQLEKSRLLSDRFSAERPKGSFSTLEIQRTEQGDSAMYLCAISFLPAERGMDEQFFGPGTRLTVL.

The V and J genes are TRBV7-8 and TRBJ2-1, with D perhaps assigned TRBD1 or TRBD2 (6 bases each). V was shortened by 1 base and J by 0 bases, with 13 bases between the two germline ends. CDR1 and CDR2 from the germline V gene are SGHVS and FQNEAQ. CDR3 length: 17 amino acids. The CDR3 DNA is TGTGCCAGCAGCTTAGGTGGACCGGGGGCCTCCTACAATGAGCAGTTCTTC. Its protein product is CASSLGGPGASYNEQFF.

This clonotype has ten or more counts. This rearrangement joins TRBV9 to TRBJ2-2; no definite D call. Trimming cost V 3 bases and J 1 base, with 4 bases left between them. This CDR3 is 13 amino acids long. Germline CDR1 SGDLS, CDR2 YYNGEE. Here the CDR3 DNA reads TGTGCCAGCAGCGGACAGAACACCGGGGAGCTGTTTTTT. This gives the protein CASSGQNTGELFF.

The rearrangement links TRBV5-1 to TRBJ2-1; D gene uncertain. The V gene's germline CDR1 is SGHRS and CDR2 YFSETQ. This CDR3 contains 14 residues. V was shortened by 4 bases and J by 7 bases, with 15 bases between the two germline ends. CDR3 loop: CASSPEVGQNEQFF. The CDR3 nucleotides read TGCGCCAGCAGCCCCGAAGTAGGCCAGAATGAGCAGTTCTTC.

This clonotype has a handful of counts. The chain recombines TRBV2 with TRBJ1-2; TRBD1 might be the D (5 bases). Trimming pared 4 bases from V and 4 bases from J, leaving 16 bases between. The germline CDR1 and CDR2 sequences are SNHLY and FYNNEI. This CDR3 is 15 amino acids long. The CDR3 loop is CASSAQGVSGYGYTF. CDR3 DNA: TGTGCCAGCAGTGCCCAGGGTGTTTCGGGCTATGGCTACACCTTC. The full variable domain, completed using reference TRBV2 and TRBJ1-2, is EPEVTQTPSHQVTQMGQEVILRCVPISNHLYFYWYRQILGQKVEFLVSFYNNEISEKSEIFDDQFSVERPDGSNFTLKIRSTKLEDSAMYFCASSAQGVSGYGYTFGSGTRLTVV.

V gene TRBV5-6 combines with J gene TRBJ2-5; D is perhaps TRBD1 (6 bases). V was clipped by 2 bases and J by 5 bases, with 13 bases between them. Per germline, CDR1 SGHDT and CDR2 YYEEEE. The CDR3 totals 14 residues. The DNA for the CDR3 is TGTGCCAGCAGCTTCCCAGGGGCGTGGGAGACCCAGTACTTC. As protein: CASSFPGAWETQYF.

The chain is built from TRBV7-2 and TRBJ1-1, with 8 bases fitting TRBD1. The CDR3 loop spans 15 amino acids. Per the germline V gene, CDR1 is SGHTA and CDR2 is FQGNSA. The V and J ends lost 5 bases and 5 bases, in that order; junction bases with no gene match: 10. The CDR3 here is CASSDRDRLKTEAFF. CDR3 nucleotide sequence: TGTGCCAGCAGCGACCGGGACAGGTTAAAGACTGAAGCTTTCTTT.

This clonotype was recorded many times. The chain carries TRBV5-1 and TRBJ1-2; D is possibly TRBD1 (5 bases). Per the germline V gene, CDR1 is SGHRS and CDR2 is YFSETQ. The CDR3 loop spans 13 amino acids. V gave up 0 bases and J gave up 7 bases, with 10 bases separating them. CDR3: CASSLDGAGGYTF. For the CDR3, the DNA is TGCGCCAGCAGCTTGGACGGGGCTGGTGGCTACACCTTC.

This clonotype was observed many times. This sequence joins TRBV27 and TRBJ2-7, with 11 bases identical to TRBD2. Trimming at V came to 10 bases and at J to 2 bases, leaving 13 bases not matched to a gene. The CDR3 contains 16 residues. Germline CDR1 reads MNHEY; CDR2 reads SMNVEV (reference sequence). CDR3 nucleotides: TGTGCCACCCACCGCCTAGCGGGGGGCCGGACCTACGAGCAGTACTTC. Translating gives CATHRLAGGRTYEQYF.

This clonotype was seen a few times. The chain is built from TRBV5-1 and TRBJ1-4; 7 bases are shared with TRBD1. CDR3 length: 14 residues. V lost 6 bases and J lost 6; bases outside the gene matches: 8. Germline V CDR1 and CDR2: SGHRS, YFSETQ. The chain's CDR3 is CASTTGRGDEKLFF. The CDR3 DNA follows: TGCGCCAGCACCACGGGCAGGGGGGATGAAAAACTGTTTTTT.

This clonotype was recorded a few times. This rearrangement joins TRBV4-1 to TRBJ1-4, with a tentative D call TRBD1 (6 bases). Germline CDR1 is MGHRA and CDR2 is YSYEKL. Trimming stripped 1 base from V and 4 bases from J, with 22 bases between. CDR3 size: 19 residues. CDR3 in DNA: TGCGCCAGCAGCCAAGTCGGACAGACGAACGACGCGGGTAATGAAAAACTGTTTTTT. This translates into CASSQVGQTNDAGNEKLFF.

This chain connects TRBV27 to TRBJ1-6; no clear D gene. The germline V and J ends were trimmed by 6 bases and 9 bases, with 12 bases remaining between them. Germline CDR1 and CDR2: MNHEY and SMNVEV (reference sequence). The CDR3 consists of 13 residues. This chain's CDR3 is CASSRGGRSPLHF. In DNA, the CDR3 is TGTGCCAGCAGCCGGGGAGGGCGTTCACCCCTCCACTTT.

This clonotype showed up just a few times. The chain employs TRBV7-9 and TRBJ1-1; D gene uncertain. CDR1 and CDR2 (germline): SEHNR, FQNEAQ (reference sequence). CDR3 length equals 13 residues. Trimming left V 3 bases short and J 1 base short, with 6 bases between. The CDR3 loop is CASSFPGNTEAFF. CDR3 nucleotides: TGTGCCAGCAGCTTTCCCGGGAACACTGAAGCTTTCTTT.

This clonotype has ten or more counts. This sequence joins TRBV6-5 and TRBJ2-3; D is perhaps TRBD1 or TRBD2 (5 bases each). Trimming stripped 6 bases from V and 4 bases from J, with 11 bases between. From germline, CDR1 is MNHEY and CDR2 SVGAGI. There are 13 residues in the CDR3. The CDR3 here is CASRPGAADTQYF. CDR3 in DNA: TGTGCCAGCAGACCCGGGGCAGCAGATACGCAGTATTTT.

The chain links TRBV12-3 or TRBV12-4 to TRBJ2-2; 11 bases fit TRBD1. There are 16 residues in the CDR3. V lost 5 bases, J lost 6 bases, and 8 bases stayed unmatched. CDR3 sequence reads: CASSPWTGGAAGELFF. The DNA of the CDR3 is TGTGCCAGCAGTCCCTGGACAGGGGGCGCGGCCGGGGAGCTGTTTTTT.